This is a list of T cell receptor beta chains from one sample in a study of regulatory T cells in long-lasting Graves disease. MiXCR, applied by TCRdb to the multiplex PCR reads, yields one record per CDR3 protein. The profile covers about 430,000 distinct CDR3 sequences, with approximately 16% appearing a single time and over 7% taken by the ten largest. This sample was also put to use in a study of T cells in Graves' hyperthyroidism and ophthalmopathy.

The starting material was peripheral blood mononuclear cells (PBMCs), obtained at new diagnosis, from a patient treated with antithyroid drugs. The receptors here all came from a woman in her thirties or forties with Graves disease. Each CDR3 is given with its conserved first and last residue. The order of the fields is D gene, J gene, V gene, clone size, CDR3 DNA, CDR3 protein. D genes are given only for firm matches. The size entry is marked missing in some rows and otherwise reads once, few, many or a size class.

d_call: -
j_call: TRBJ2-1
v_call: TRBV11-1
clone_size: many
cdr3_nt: TGTGCCAGCAGCTTCCCATATGAGCAGTTCTTC
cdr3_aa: CASSFPYEQFF

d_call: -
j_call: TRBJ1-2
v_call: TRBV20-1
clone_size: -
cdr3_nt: TGCAGTGCTAGAGGCAATACTCGGGATCCGAGCGAGGTTAACTATGGCTACACCTTC
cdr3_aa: CSARGNTRDPSEVNYGYTF

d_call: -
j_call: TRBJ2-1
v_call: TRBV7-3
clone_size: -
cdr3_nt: TGTGCCAGCAGCGCCGACCAGAACAATGAGCAGTTCTTC
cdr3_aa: CASSADQNNEQFF

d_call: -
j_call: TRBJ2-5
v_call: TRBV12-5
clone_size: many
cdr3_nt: TGTGCTAGTGGTGAACAAGGACGCACAGAGACCCAGTACTTC
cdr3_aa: CASGEQGRTETQYF

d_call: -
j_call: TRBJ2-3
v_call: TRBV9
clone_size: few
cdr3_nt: TGTGCCAGCAGCTCACGGAACTACCTCGGCGAGTATTTT
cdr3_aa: CASSSRNYLGEYF

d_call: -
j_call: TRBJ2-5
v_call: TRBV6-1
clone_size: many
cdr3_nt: TGTGCCAGCAGTAACCAGTACCAAGAGACCCAGTACTTC
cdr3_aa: CASSNQYQETQYF

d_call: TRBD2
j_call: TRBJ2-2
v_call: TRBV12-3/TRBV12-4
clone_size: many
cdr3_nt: TGTGCCAGCAGTCCCCAGGCCGCAGTAGCGGGAGGGCCCGACGGGGAGCTGTTTTTT
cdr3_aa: CASSPQAAVAGGPDGELFF

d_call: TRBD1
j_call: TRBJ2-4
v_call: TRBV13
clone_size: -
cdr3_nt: TGTGCCAGCAGCCGCTGGGGACAGGGAGCCAAAAACATTCAGTACTTC
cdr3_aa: CASSRWGQGAKNIQYF

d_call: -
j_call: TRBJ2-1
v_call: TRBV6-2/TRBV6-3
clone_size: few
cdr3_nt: TGTGCCAGCAGTTACACGGGCCTGGAGCAGTTCTTC
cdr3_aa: CASSYTGLEQFF

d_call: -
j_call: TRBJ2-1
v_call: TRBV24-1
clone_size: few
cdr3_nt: TGTGCCACCAGTGAACCTGGGAATGAGCAGTTCTTC
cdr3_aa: CATSEPGNEQFF

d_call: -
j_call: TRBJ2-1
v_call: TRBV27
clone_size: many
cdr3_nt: TGTGCCAGCAGTTTGCCCAATGCCTACAATGAGCAGTTCTTC
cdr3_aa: CASSLPNAYNEQFF

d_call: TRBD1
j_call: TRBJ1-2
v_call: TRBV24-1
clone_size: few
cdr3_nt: TGTGCCACCAGTGATCCACAGGGGGCATTTGGGCTCGATGGCTACACCTTC
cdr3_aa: CATSDPQGAFGLDGYTF

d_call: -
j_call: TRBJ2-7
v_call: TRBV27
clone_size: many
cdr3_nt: TGTGCCAGCAGTTACAGGGGAGGGCCCTCCTACGAGCAGTACTTC
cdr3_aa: CASSYRGGPSYEQYF

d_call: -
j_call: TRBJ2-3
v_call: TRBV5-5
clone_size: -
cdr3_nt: TGCGCCAGCAGCCGCGGCAGAAAGACAGATTCGCAGTATTTT
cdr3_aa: CASSRGRKTDSQYF

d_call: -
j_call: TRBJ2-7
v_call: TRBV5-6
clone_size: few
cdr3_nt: TGTGCCAGCAGCACCCCGACCGGACGGAGCTACGAGCAGTACTTC
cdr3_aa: CASSTPTGRSYEQYF

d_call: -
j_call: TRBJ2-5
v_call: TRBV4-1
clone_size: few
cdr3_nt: TGCGCCAGCTCCCTTTTTGAAGTCCAGTACTTC
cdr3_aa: CASSLFEVQYF

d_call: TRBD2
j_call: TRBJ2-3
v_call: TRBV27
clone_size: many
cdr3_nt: TGTGCCAGCAGTTCCCCTCGGACTAGCGGGATCACAGATACGCAGTATTTT
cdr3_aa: CASSSPRTSGITDTQYF

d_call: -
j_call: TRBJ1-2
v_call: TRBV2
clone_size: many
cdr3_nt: TGTGCCAGCAGTGAAGGGGGCAAGGGATCATATGGCTACACCTTC
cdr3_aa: CASSEGGKGSYGYTF

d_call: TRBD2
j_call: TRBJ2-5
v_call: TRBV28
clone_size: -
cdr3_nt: TGTGTCAGCAGAAGACTAGCGGGAGGCCAAGAGACCCAGTACTTC
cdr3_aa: CVSRRLAGGQETQYF

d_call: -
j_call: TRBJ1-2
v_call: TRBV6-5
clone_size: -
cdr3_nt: TGTGCCAGCAGTTACCCTAATAGCGGCTACACCTTC
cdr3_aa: CASSYPNSGYTF

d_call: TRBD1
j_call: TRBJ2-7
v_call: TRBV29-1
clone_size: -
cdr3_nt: TGCAGCGTTGTGGGACAGGGGCCCGGGACTAGCGAGCAGTACTTC
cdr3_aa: CSVVGQGPGTSEQYF

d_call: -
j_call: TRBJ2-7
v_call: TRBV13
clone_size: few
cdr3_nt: TGTGCCAGCGGAGGCCGCGGTTCCTACGAGCAGTACTTC
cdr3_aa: CASGGRGSYEQYF

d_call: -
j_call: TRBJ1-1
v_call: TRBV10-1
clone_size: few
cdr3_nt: TGCGCCAGCAGTCCGGGGGGTCGGGACACTGAAGCTTTCTTT
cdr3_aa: CASSPGGRDTEAFF

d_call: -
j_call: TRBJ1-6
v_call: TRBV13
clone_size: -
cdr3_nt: TGTGCCAGCAGCCCGAATGGGCAGGGAGGTAATTCACCCCTCCACTTT
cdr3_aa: CASSPNGQGGNSPLHF

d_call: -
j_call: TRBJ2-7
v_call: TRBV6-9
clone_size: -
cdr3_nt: TGTGCCAGCAGTTACTCCGCAGGCGCGGCGGTCGAGCAGTACTTC
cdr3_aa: CASSYSAGAAVEQYF

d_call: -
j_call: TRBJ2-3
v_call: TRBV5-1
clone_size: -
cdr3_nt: TGCGCCAGCAGCTTGGAGGGCTACACGCAGTATTTT
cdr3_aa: CASSLEGYTQYF

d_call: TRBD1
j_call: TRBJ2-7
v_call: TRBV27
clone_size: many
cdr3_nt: TGTGCCAGCAGCCTAAGGGGGACAGGGACCTACGAGCAGTACTTC
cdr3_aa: CASSLRGTGTYEQYF

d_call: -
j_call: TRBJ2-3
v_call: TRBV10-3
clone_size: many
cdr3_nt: TGTGCCATCACCTCAGGGACTAGCACAGATACGCAGTATTTT
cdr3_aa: CAITSGTSTDTQYF

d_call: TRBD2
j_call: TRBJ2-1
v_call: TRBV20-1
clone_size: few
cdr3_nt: TGCAGTGCTAGACAAACTGGACTAGCGGGCTCCTACAATGAGCAGTTCTTC
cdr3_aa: CSARQTGLAGSYNEQFF